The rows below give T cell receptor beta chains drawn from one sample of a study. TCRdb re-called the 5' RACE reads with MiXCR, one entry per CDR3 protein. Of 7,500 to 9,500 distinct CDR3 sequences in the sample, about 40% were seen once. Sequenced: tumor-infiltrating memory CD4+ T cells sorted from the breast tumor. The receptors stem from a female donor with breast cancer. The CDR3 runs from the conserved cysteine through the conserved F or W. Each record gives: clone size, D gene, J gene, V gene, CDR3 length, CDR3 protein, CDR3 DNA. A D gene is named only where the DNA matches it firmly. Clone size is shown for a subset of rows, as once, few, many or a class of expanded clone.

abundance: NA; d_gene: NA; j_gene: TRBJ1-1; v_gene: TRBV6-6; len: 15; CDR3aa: CASSPLRGGDTEAFF; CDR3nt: TGTGCCAGCAGTCCCCTGAGGGGAGGGGACACTGAAGCTTTCTTT
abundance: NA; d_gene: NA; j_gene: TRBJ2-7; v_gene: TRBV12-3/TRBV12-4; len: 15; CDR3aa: CASSLGTALDREQYF; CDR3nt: TGTGCCAGCAGTTTAGGAACAGCTCTCGATCGCGAGCAGTACTTC
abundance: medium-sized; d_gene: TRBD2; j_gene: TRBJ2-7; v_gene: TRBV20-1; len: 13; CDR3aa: CSAQSGGAYEQYF; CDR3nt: TGCAGTGCTCAAAGCGGGGGGGCCTACGAGCAGTACTTC
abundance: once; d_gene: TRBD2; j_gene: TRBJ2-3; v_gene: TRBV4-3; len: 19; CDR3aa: CASSQKKSRLAGKTDTQYF; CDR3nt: TGTGCCAGCAGCCAAAAGAAGAGTAGACTAGCGGGAAAAACAGATACGCAGTATTTT
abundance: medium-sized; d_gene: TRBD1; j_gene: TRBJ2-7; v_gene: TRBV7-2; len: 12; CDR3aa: CASSPQGDEQYF; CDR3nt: TGTGCCAGCAGCCCTCAGGGGGACGAGCAGTACTTC
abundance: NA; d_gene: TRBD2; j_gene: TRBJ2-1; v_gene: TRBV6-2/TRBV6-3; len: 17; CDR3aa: CASRWVAGTSGKYEQFF; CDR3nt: TGTGCCAGCAGATGGGTTGCCGGGACTAGCGGGAAGTATGAGCAGTTCTTC
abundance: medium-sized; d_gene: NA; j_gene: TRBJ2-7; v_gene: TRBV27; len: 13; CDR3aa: CATSTGFAYEQYF; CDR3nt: TGTGCCACCTCGACGGGCTTCGCCTACGAGCAGTACTTC
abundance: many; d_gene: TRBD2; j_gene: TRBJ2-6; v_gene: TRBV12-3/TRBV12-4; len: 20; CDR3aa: CASSFKGLAGFLSGANVLTF; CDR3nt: TGTGCCAGCAGTTTTAAGGGACTAGCGGGGTTCCTCTCTGGGGCCAACGTCCTGACTTTC
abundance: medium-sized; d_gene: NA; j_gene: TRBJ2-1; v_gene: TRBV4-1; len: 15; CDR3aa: CASSQDFISYNEQFF; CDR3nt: TGCGCCAGCAGCCAAGATTTCATCTCCTACAATGAGCAGTTCTTC
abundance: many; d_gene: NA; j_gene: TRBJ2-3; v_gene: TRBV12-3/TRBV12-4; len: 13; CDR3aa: CASSLGLTDTQYF; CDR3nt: TGTGCCAGCAGTTTAGGTTTGACAGATACGCAGTATTTT
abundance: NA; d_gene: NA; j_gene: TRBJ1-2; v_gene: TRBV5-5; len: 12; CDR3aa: CARSEGVVVGSF; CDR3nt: TGTGCCAGGAGCGAAGGGGTTGTGGTTGGGTCCTTC
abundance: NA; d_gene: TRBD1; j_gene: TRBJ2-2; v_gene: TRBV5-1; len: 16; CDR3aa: CASSPLRTGYTGELFF; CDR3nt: TGCGCCAGCAGCCCCCTCCGGACAGGGTACACCGGGGAGCTGTTTTTT
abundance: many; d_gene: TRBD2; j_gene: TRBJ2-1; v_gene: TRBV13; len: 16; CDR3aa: CASSAGLAVSYNEQFF; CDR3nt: TGTGCCAGCAGCGCCGGACTAGCGGTCTCCTACAATGAGCAGTTCTTC
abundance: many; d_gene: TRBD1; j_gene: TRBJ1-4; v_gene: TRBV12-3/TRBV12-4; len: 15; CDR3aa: CASSFVGTGNEKLFF; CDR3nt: TGTGCCAGCAGTTTCGTTGGGACAGGAAATGAAAAACTGTTTTTT
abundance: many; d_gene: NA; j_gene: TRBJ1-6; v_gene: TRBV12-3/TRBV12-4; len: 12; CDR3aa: CASSFPAQPLHF; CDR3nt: TGTGCCAGCAGTTTCCCTGCTCAACCCCTCCACTTT
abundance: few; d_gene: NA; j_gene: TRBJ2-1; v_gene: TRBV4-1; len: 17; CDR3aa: CASSQAAQASSYNEQFF; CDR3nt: TGCGCCAGCAGCCAAGCGGCGCAAGCTAGCTCCTACAATGAGCAGTTCTTC
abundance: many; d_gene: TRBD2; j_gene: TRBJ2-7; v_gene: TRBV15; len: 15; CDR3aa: CATSRDSRGDLEQYF; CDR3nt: TGTGCCACCAGCAGAGATAGTCGGGGGGATCTCGAGCAGTACTTC
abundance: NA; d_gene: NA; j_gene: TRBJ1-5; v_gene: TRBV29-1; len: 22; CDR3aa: CSVTLGGTVNEKLFFGSQPQHF; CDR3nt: NA
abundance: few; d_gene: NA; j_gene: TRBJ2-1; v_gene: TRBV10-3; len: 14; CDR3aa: CAISGQSSYNEQFF; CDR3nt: TGTGCCATCAGTGGGCAAAGCTCCTACAATGAGCAGTTCTTC
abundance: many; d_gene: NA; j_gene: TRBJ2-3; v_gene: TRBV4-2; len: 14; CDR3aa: CASSQDGRADTQYF; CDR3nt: TGTGCCAGCAGCCAAGATGGCAGGGCAGATACGCAGTATTTT
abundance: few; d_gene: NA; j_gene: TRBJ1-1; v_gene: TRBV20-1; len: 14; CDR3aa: CSANTPKMNTEAFF; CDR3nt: TGCAGTGCTAATACCCCAAAGATGAACACTGAAGCTTTCTTT
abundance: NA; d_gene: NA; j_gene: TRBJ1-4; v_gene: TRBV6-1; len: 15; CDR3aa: CASSDVQEAREKLFF; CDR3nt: TGTGCCAGCAGTGACGTACAGGAAGCAAGAGAAAAACTGTTTTTT